The 2 T cell receptor beta chains in this list originate from one sample, sequenced in a study of blood T cell repertoires in COVID-19. TCRdb keeps only in-frame clones here, not all; method: immunoSEQ multiplex PCR. Counted here are about 260,000 clones, about 87% occurring once; the ten biggest clones make up under 4.5%. Sequenced sample: peripheral blood. Receptors originate from a man aged 60 to 69 who had recovered from COVID-19.

This clone was found once. The V gene is TRBV5-5, the J gene TRBJ2-5; 7 bases match TRBD2. With 0 bases clipped from V and 4 bases from J, the junction kept 12 bases outside the gene matches. CDR1 is SGHKS, CDR2 YYEKEE, per germline (reference sequence). CDR3 length equals 17 residues. For the CDR3, the DNA is TGTGCCAGCAGCTTGGACTTCCCAATGGGGGGGAGAGAGACCCAGTACTTC. It yields the protein CASSLDFPMGGRETQYF.

This sequence joins TRBV4-1 and TRBJ1-2; TRBD1 matches at 8 bases. Germline V gene data show CDR1 as MGHRA and CDR2 as YSYEKL. This CDR3 has 13 residues. Trimming took 4 bases from V and 3 from J; bases not matched to a gene: 1. The CDR3, as DNA: TGCGCCAGCAGCCTGACAGGGGACTATGGCTACACCTTC. Translated: CASSLTGDYGYTF.